The clone carrying this TCR beta chain was counted only a few times. Its target is unknown. This sample was taken from a study of T cell repertoires in cytomegalovirus infection. In TCRdb, the reads were re-called with MiXCR into one record per CDR3 protein. The table includes around 180,000 distinct CDR3 sequences, roughly a fifth detected once. The CDR3 is 12 amino acids. Looked up from germline, CDR1 is MGHDK and CDR2 is SYGVNS. Trimming removed 10 bases from V and 4 bases from J, with 13 bases in between. The study's findings and limits: The ex vivo response was dominated by HLA-C-restricted CMV-specific TCR beta clonotypes.

V is TRBV25-1 and J is TRBJ1-1; D not resolved. The origin of this receptor is a human donor in good health (CMV status not recorded). Some clones in this sample may be carry-over from other donors' samples. The sequencing input was PBMCs. The CDR3 loop reads CATEAAGTEAFF. The CDR3 nucleotides read TGTGCCACGGAGGCCGCGGGCACTGAAGCTTTCTTT.